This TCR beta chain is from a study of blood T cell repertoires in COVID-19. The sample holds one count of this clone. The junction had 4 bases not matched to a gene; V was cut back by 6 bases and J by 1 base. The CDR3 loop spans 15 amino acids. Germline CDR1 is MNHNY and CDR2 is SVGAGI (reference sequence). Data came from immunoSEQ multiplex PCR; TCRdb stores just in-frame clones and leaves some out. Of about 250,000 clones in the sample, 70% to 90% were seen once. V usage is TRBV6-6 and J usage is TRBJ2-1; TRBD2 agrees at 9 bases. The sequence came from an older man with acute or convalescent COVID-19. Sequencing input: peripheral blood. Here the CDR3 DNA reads TGTGCCAGCAGCCTGCGGGGGGGATCCTACAATGAGCAGTTCTTC. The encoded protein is CASSLRGGSYNEQFF.